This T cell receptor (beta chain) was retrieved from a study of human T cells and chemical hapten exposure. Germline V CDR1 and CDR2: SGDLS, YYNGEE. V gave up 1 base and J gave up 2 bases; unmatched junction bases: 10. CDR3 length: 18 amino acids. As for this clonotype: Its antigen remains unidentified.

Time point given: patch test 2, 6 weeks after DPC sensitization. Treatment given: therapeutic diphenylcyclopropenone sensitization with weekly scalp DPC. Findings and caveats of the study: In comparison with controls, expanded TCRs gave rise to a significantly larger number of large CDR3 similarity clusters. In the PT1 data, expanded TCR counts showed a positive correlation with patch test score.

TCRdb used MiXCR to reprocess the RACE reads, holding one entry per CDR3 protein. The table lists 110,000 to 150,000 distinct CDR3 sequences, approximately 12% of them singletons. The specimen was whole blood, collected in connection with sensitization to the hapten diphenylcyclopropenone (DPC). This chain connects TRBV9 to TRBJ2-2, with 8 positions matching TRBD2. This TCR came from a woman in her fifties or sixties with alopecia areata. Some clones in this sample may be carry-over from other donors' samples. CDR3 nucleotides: TGTGCCAGCAGCGTACCCCGAGAAGCGGGAGTCAACACCGGGGAGCTGTTTTTT. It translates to CASSVPREAGVNTGELFF.